This TCR beta chain was recovered during a study of T-cell reconstitution after alpha-beta-depleted transplantation in children. This clonotype has only a few counts. The CDR3 is made up of 14 amino acids. The V and J ends lost 5 bases and 2 bases respectively, with 12 bases between them. Unique molecular identifiers were built into the TCRbeta library. TCRdb passed the PCR reads through MiXCR, listing each CDR3 protein once. The data show almost 400,000 distinct CDR3 sequences, about 20% seen once. This chain links TRBV12-3 or TRBV12-4 with TRBJ1-1, with unresolved D. The clonotype comes from a human donor who donated a stem cell graft to a child with acute myeloid leukemia. The material sequenced was PBMCs from the stem cell graft donor, taken from the stem cell graft. CDR3 coding DNA: TGTGCCAGCAGTCCTGCCCCGACTAACACTGAAGCTTTCTTT. It translates to CASSPAPTNTEAFF.